This TCR beta chain is drawn from a study of patients and donors after allogeneic stem cell transplantation. In this sample, this clonotype turned up a few times. Each CDR3 protein is one row after TCRdb ran MiXCR on the RT-PCR reads. Found here are about 160,000 distinct CDR3 sequences, approximately 30% of them singletons; the top ten hold 3.2%. The V gene lost 1 base and the J gene lost 2 bases, with 16 bases spanning the gap. Germline CDR1 SGHRS, CDR2 YFSETQ. CDR3 length: 16 residues. The receptor's source is a human donor who was either an allogeneic HSCT recipient or a stem cell or donor lymphocyte infusion donor (not recorded which). It is not recorded whose cells these are; they may come from a transplant donor. The V call is TRBV5-1, the J call TRBJ2-7; D possibly corresponds to TRBD1 (6 bases). Sequenced: blood, either unsorted or a sorted T cell fraction (not recorded which). The CDR3 DNA reads TGCGCCAGCAGCTTGCGGGAACAGGGAAGCGCCTACGAGCAGTACTTC. Protein sequence: CASSLREQGSAYEQYF.